What follows are 19 T cell receptor beta chains derived from one specimen sequenced in a study of Graves' ophthalmopathy and Graves' hyperthyroidism. The TCR beta CDR3 regions underwent amplification from RNA transcripts. Second-round multiplex PCR came after first-round RT-PCR with HTBI primers. TCRdb re-derived calls from the multiplex PCR reads in MiXCR, one entry per CDR3 protein. The table lists hundreds of thousands of distinct CDR3 sequences, roughly 20% of them singletons, with about 6.6% in the top ten. Sequenced sample: peripheral blood. Source of these receptors: a woman between 18 and 29 years old with stable Graves' hyperthyroidism. Some clones in this sample may be carry-over from other donors' samples.

This clonotype was counted many times. This chain uses TRBV19 with TRBJ1-2; 7 bases fit TRBD1. Germline V lookup: CDR1 LNHDA, CDR2 SQIVND (reference sequence). J was trimmed by 0 bases and V by 6 bases; bases with no gene match: 10. The CDR3 spans 16 residues. This chain's CDR3 is CASRTGTEPTNYGYTF. The CDR3 region has the DNA TGTGCCAGTAGGACGGGGACAGAACCCACTAACTATGGCTACACCTTC. The full variable domain, with the rest looked up from reference TRBV19 and TRBJ1-2, is DGGITQSPKYLFRKEGQNVTLSCEQNLNHDAMYWYRQDPGQGLRLIYYSQIVNDFQKGDIAEGYSVSREKKESFPLTVTSAQKNPTAFYLCASRTGTEPTNYGYTFGSGTRLTVV.

This clonotype was observed many times. This chain joins TRBV15 and TRBJ2-7; 8 nucleotides agree with TRBD1. This CDR3 has 14 residues. The V gene end was trimmed by 3 bases and the J gene end by 3 bases; junction bases not matched to a gene: 4. The germline gives CDR1 LNHNV, CDR2 YYDKDF (reference sequence). For the CDR3, the DNA is TGTGCCACCAGCAGTAAGACAGGGGACTACGAGCAGTACTTC. Translated: CATSSKTGDYEQYF.

This clonotype was seen more than once but under ten times. The V call is TRBV7-2, the J call TRBJ2-2; TRBD1 agrees at 8 bases. The germline V gene encodes CDR1 SGHTA and CDR2 FQGNSA. The CDR3 runs 17 residues. Germline trimming cut 0 bases from V and 8 bases from J; bases unmatched to any gene: 11. CDR3 residues: CASSLASGTGSRGELFF. CDR3 sequence (DNA): TGTGCCAGCAGCTTAGCGTCCGGGACAGGTTCTAGGGGGGAGCTGTTTTTT. Using reference TRBV7-2 and TRBJ2-2 for the parts outside the CDR3, the full variable domain is GAGVSQSPSNKVTEKGKDVELRCDPISGHTALYWYRQSLGQGLEFLIYFQGNSAPDKSGLPSDRFSAERTGGSVSTLTIQRTQQEDSAVYLCASSLASGTGSRGELFFGEGSRLTVL.

The V gene is TRBV9, the J gene TRBJ2-7, with D maybe TRBD1 (5 bases). This CDR3 has 15 amino acids. Germline V gene sequence: CDR1 SGDLS, CDR2 YYNGEE. V was trimmed by 4 bases and J by 0 bases, leaving 14 bases between them. CDR3 sequence: CASSPTPGPSYEQYF. The CDR3 bases are TGTGCCAGCAGCCCTACCCCAGGGCCCTCCTACGAGCAGTACTTC. Using reference TRBV9 and TRBJ2-7 for the parts outside the CDR3, the full variable domain is DSGVTQTPKHLITATGQRVTLRCSPRSGDLSVYWYQQSLDQGLQFLIQYYNGEERAKGNILERFSAQQFPDLHSELNLSSLELGDSALYFCASSPTPGPSYEQYFGPGTRLTVT.

This clonotype came up many times. The chain combines TRBV20-1 with TRBJ2-7, with D possibly being TRBD1 or TRBD2 (5 bases each). The CDR3 has 14 amino acids. V lost 6 bases, J lost 0 bases, and 15 bases lay in between. Per the germline V gene, CDR1 is DFQATT and CDR2 is SNEGSKA (reference sequence). The CDR3 region is CSAQAGAGSYEQYF. DNA of the CDR3: TGCAGTGCCCAGGCCGGGGCTGGCTCCTACGAGCAGTACTTC.

The CDR3 DNA reads TGTGCCAGCAGTCACCGGTGGGGGCAGGTCTACGAGCAGTACTTC. It is translated as CASSHRWGQVYEQYF. J is TRBJ2-7 and V is TRBV6-5, with a possible D match to TRBD1 (6 bases). The CDR3 length is 15 residues. Looked up from germline, CDR1 is MNHEY and CDR2 is SVGAGI. The V end was cut by 5 bases, the J end by 3 bases, with 17 bases between.

This clonotype was seen more than once but under ten times. A much larger clone differs by one base, so this may be a read error. J is TRBJ1-5 and V is TRBV28, with D possibly matching TRBD1 (6 bases). Germline CDR1 reads MDHEN; CDR2 reads SYDVKM. The CDR3 spans 12 residues. This CDR3 is CASRYQGQPQQF. DNA for the CDR3: TGTGCCAGCAGGTACCAGGGGCAGCCCCAGCAGTTT.

For this clonotype: Sequence at one end of the junction differs from germline and may be a read error. The chain links TRBV20-1 to TRBJ2-7; 8 positions match TRBD2. The CDR3 runs to 14 residues. CDR1 is DFQATT, CDR2 SNEGSKA, per germline (reference sequence). This chain's CDR3 is CSASSGVSSYDQYF. CDR3 sequence (DNA): TGCAGTGCCAGTAGCGGGGTCTCCTCCTACGATCAGTACTTC.

This clonotype has just one count. The chain carries TRBV10-3 and TRBJ1-5; D perhaps matches TRBD1 (5 bases). Germline CDR1 and CDR2: ENHRY and SYGVKD. There are 13 residues in the CDR3. V lost 10 bases and J lost 9, with 19 bases in between. CDR3 region: CASTQGAEWPQHF. CDR3 in DNA: TGTGCCAGCACCCAAGGGGCGGAGTGGCCCCAGCATTTT.

The chain carries TRBV5-4 and TRBJ2-7, with 7 bases fitting TRBD1. The V and J ends lost 0 bases and 3 bases, in that order; junction bases with no gene match: 6. This CDR3 has 15 amino acids. Germline V gene lookup returns CDR1 SGHNT and CDR2 YYREEE (reference sequence). The CDR3 DNA sequence: TGTGCCAGCAGCTTGGCCGAACAGGGGAGCTACGAGCAGTACTTC. Translated, it gives CASSLAEQGSYEQYF.

This rearrangement joins TRBV6-5 to TRBJ1-3; D uncertain. CDR3 length: 14 amino acids. V was trimmed by 0 bases and J by 2 bases, leaving 5 bases between them. CDR1 MNHEY and CDR2 SVGAGI come from the germline V gene. CDR3 sequence: CASSYSNPGNTIYF. CDR3 bases: TGTGCCAGCAGTTACTCGAATCCTGGAAACACCATATATTTT.

This clonotype occurred many times. V is TRBV4-1 and J is TRBJ2-7, with 9 bases lining up with TRBD2. Germline trimming cut 3 bases from V and 6 bases from J; bases unmatched to any gene: 6. This CDR3 contains 14 residues. CDR1 and CDR2 from the germline V gene are MGHRA and YSYEKL. CDR3 sequence: CASSQLAGAGEQYF. In nucleotides, the CDR3 is TGCGCCAGCAGCCAGTTAGCGGGAGCGGGCGAGCAGTACTTC.

This clonotype was recorded at least ten times. The chain is built from TRBV6-1 and TRBJ1-3; no clear D. The V gene lost 6 bases and the J gene lost 0 bases, with 12 bases spanning the gap. This CDR3 comprises 15 residues. CDR1 is MNHNS and CDR2 is SASEGT in the germline V gene. CDR3 in DNA: TGTGCCAGCAGCCTGAGTTTATTCTCTGGAAACACCATATATTTT. Translated, it gives CASSLSLFSGNTIYF.

This clonotype was observed at least ten times. The rearrangement uses TRBV27 and TRBJ1-2, with TRBD1 matching 11 bases. Unmatched junction bases numbered 17, after V lost 3 bases and J lost 5 bases. Germline loops: CDR1 MNHEY, CDR2 SMNVEV (reference sequence). The CDR3 sequence is 19 residues long. The CDR3: CASSFRFRPGQGVGYGYTF. The CDR3 DNA follows: TGTGCCAGCAGTTTTCGGTTCCGCCCGGGACAGGGGGTCGGGTATGGCTACACCTTC.

At least ten counts were recorded for this clonotype. The chain carries TRBV12-3 or TRBV12-4 and TRBJ1-1; D ambiguous. V gave up 6 bases and J gave up 10 bases, with 12 bases separating them. The CDR3 has 11 residues. CDR3 residues: CASRLGERAFF. In DNA form, the CDR3 reads TGTGCCAGCAGACTTGGGGAACGAGCTTTCTTT.

This clonotype was seen ten or more times. The rearrangement links TRBV12-5 to TRBJ2-5, with 12 bases identical to TRBD1. Germline assignment: CDR1 LGHNT and CDR2 FRNRAP. Germline trimming cut 1 base from V and 2 bases from J; bases unmatched to any gene: 2. This CDR3 has 16 residues. This CDR3 is CASGLGDRGRQETQYF. The CDR3 region has the DNA TGTGCTAGTGGTTTGGGGGACAGGGGGCGTCAAGAGACCCAGTACTTC.

This clonotype was counted at least ten times. The V gene is TRBV7-9, the J gene TRBJ2-7; the match to TRBD1 covers 8 bases. CDR1 SEHNR and CDR2 FQNEAQ come from the germline V gene (reference sequence). V shed 1 base and J 4 bases; nucleotides not matched to a gene: 6. The CDR3 runs 15 residues. CDR3 region: CASSLEGRGPYEQYF. The CDR3 nucleotides read TGTGCCAGCAGCTTAGAGGGCAGGGGGCCTTACGAGCAGTACTTC.

Ten or more counts support this clonotype. CDR3 nucleotide sequence: TGCGCCAGCAGCTTGGAGGGACAGGGATCTGGCTATGGCTACACCTTC. Translating gives CASSLEGQGSGYGYTF. The J gene is TRBJ1-2, the V gene TRBV5-1, with 9 positions matching TRBD1. The CDR3 is 16 amino acids. In germline, CDR1 is SGHRS, CDR2 YFSETQ. Trimming took 0 bases from V and 4 from J; bases not matched to a gene: 7.

This clonotype showed up many times. The J gene is TRBJ2-5, the V gene TRBV20-1; no clear D. V was shortened by 2 bases and J by 0 bases, with 7 bases between the two germline ends. The CDR3 loop spans 13 amino acids. Germline V gene sequence: CDR1 DFQATT, CDR2 SNEGSKA (reference sequence). The CDR3 sequence is CSARRQYQETQYF. The CDR3 region has the DNA TGCAGTGCTAGAAGACAATACCAAGAGACCCAGTACTTC.